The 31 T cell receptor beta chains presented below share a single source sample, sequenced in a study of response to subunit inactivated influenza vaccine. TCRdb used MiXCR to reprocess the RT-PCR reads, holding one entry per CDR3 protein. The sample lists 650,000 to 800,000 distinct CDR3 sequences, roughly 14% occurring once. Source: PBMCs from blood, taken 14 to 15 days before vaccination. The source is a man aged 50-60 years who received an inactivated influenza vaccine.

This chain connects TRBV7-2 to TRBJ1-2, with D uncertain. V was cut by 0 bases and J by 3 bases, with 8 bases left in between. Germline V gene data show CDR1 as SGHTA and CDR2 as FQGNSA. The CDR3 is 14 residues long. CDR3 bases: TGTGCCAGCAGCTTAGCGGGTCAAGACTATGGCTACACCTTC. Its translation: CASSLAGQDYGYTF.

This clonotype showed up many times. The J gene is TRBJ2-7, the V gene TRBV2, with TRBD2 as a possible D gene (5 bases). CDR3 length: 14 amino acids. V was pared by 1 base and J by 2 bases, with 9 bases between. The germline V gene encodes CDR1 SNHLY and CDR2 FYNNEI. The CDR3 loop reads CASSEGGLPYEQYF. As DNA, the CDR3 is TGTGCCAGCAGTGAAGGCGGGTTGCCCTACGAGCAGTACTTC.

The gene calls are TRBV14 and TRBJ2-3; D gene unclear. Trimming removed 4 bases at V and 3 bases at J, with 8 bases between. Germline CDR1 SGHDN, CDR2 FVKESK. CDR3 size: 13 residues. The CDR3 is CASSPYLTDTQYF. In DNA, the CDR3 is TGTGCCAGCAGCCCATATTTGACAGATACGCAGTATTTT.

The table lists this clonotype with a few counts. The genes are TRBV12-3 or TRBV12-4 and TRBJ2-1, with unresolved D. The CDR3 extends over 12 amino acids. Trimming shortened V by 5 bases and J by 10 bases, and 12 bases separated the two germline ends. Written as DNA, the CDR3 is TGTGCCAGCAGTCCGATGAATTGGGAGCAGTTCTTC. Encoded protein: CASSPMNWEQFF.

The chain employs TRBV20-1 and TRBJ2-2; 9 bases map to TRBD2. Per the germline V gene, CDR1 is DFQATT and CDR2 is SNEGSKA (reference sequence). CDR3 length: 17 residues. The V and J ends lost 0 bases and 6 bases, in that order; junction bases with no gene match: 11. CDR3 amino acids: CSAREPTTGLAAGELFF. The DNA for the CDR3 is TGCAGTGCTAGAGAACCGACAACGGGACTAGCCGCCGGGGAGCTGTTTTTT.

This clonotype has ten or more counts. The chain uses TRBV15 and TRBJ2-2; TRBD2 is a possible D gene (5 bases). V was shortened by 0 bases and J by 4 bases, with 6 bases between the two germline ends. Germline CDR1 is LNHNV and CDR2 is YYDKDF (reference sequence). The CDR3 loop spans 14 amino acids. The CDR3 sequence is CATSRDRGTGELFF. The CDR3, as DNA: TGTGCCACCAGCAGAGATCGGGGCACCGGGGAGCTGTTTTTT.

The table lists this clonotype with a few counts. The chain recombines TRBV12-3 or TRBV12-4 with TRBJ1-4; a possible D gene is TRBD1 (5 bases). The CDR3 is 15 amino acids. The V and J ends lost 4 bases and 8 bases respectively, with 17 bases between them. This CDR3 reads CASSSRSGRGEKLFF. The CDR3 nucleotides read TGTGCCAGCAGTTCCCGGTCTGGGAGGGGAGAAAAACTGTTTTTT.

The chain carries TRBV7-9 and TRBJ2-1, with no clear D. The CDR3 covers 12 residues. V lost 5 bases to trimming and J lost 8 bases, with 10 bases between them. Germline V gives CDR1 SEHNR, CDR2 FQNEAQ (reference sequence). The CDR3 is CASSPTRDEQFF. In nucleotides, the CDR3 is TGTGCCAGCAGCCCGACCCGGGATGAGCAGTTCTTC. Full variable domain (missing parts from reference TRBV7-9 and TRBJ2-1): DTGVSQNPRHKITKRGQNVTFRCDPISEHNRLYWYRQTLGQGPEFLTYFQNEAQLEKSRLLSDRFSAERPKGSFSTLEIQRTEQGDSAMYLCASSPTRDEQFFGPGTRLTVL.

DNA of the CDR3: TGTGCCAGCAGTTACCTCTCCGGCTCCTACAATGAGCAGTTCTTC. This encodes CASSYLSGSYNEQFF. This chain links TRBV6-2 or TRBV6-3 with TRBJ2-1; no reliable D call. The CDR3 totals 15 residues. Trimming removed 2 bases from V and 0 bases from J, with 8 bases in between. Germline CDR1 and CDR2: MNHEY and SVGEGT.

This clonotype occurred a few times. CDR3 in amino acids: CASSVAGGIQETQYF. The CDR3 bases are TGTGCCAGCAGCGTAGCGGGAGGGATCCAAGAGACCCAGTACTTC. The genes are TRBV6-1 and TRBJ2-5; the match to TRBD2 covers 11 bases. The V gene's germline CDR1 is MNHNS and CDR2 SASEGT. With 6 bases clipped from V and 1 base from J, the junction kept 4 bases outside the gene matches. CDR3 length: 15 residues.

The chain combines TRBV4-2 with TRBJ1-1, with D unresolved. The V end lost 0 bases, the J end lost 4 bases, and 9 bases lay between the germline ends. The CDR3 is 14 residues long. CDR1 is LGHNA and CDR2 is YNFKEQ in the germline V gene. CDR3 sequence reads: CASSQEQLGTEAFF. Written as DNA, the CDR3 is TGTGCCAGCAGCCAAGAGCAATTGGGCACTGAAGCTTTCTTT.

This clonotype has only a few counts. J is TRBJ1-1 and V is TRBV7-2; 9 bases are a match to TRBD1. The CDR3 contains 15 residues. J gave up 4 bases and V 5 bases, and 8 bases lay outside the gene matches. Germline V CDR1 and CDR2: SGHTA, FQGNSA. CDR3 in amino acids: CASSQRQGGGTEAFF. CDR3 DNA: TGTGCCAGCAGCCAACGACAGGGGGGGGGCACTGAAGCTTTCTTT.

The CDR3 region is CAASGTGDPPLHF. CDR3 nucleotide sequence: TGTGCCGCTTCAGGAACAGGGGATCCACCCCTCCACTTT. The chain employs TRBV18 and TRBJ1-6, with 7 bases matching TRBD1. This CDR3 comprises 13 residues. The ends lost 11 bases at V and 11 bases at J; junction bases unmatched: 12. Germline CDR1 KGHSH, CDR2 LQKENI.

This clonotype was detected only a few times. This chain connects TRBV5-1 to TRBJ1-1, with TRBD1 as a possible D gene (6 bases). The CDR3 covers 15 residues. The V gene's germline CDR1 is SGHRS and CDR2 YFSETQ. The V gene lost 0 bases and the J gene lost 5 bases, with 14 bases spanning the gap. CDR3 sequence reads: CASSLDRQEETEAFF. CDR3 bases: TGCGCCAGCAGCTTGGATCGACAGGAGGAAACTGAAGCTTTCTTT.

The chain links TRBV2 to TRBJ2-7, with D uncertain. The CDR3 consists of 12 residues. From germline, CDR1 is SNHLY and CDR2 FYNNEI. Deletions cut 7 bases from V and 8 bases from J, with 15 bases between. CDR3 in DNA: TGTGCCAGCACCCTAAGTAGGGATAAGCAGTACTTC. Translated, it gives CASTLSRDKQYF.

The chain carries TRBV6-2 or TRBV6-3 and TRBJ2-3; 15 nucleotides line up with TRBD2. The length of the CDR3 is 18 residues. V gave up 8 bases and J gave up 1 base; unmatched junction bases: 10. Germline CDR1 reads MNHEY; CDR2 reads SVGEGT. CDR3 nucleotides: TGTGCCAGCGGAACCGCAAGGACTAGCGGGGGGGGCACAGATACGCAGTATTTT. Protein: CASGTARTSGGGTDTQYF.

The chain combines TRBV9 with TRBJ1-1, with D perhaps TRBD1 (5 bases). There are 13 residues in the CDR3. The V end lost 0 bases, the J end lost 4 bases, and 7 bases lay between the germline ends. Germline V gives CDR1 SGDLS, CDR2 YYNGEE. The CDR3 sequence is CASSVAGTTEAFF. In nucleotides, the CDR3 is TGTGCCAGCAGCGTAGCAGGGACCACTGAAGCTTTCTTT.

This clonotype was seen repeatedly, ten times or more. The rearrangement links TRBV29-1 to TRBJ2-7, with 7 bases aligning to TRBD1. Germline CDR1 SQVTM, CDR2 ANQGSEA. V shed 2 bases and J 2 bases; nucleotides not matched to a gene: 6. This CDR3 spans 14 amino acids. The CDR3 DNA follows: TGCAGCGTTGAATCCGCTCAGGGGGCCTACGAGCAGTACTTC. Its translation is CSVESAQGAYEQYF.

The CDR3 DNA sequence: TGCGCCAGCAGCCGAGGGGAGCTGGGCACCGGGGAGCTGTTTTTT. Protein sequence: CASSRGELGTGELFF. The genes are TRBV4-1 and TRBJ2-2; D is tentatively TRBD1 or TRBD2 (5 bases each). This CDR3 comprises 15 residues. V was clipped by 4 bases and J by 4 bases, with 13 bases between them. Germline-derived CDR1 and CDR2 are MGHRA and YSYEKL.

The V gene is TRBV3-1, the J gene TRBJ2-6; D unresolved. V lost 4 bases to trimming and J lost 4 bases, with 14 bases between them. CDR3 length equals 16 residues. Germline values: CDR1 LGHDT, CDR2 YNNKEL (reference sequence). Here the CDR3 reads CASSPPIVVGANVLTF. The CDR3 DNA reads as TGTGCCAGCAGCCCCCCCATTGTAGTAGGGGCCAACGTCCTGACTTTC.

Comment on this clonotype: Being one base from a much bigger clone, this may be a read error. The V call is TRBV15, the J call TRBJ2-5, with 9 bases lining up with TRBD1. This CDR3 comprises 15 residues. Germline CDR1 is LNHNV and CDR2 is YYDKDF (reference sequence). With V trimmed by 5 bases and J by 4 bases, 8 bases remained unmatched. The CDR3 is CATSLCTGGLETQYF. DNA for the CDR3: TGTGCCACCAGCCTGTGCACAGGGGGCTTAGAGACCCAGTACTTC.

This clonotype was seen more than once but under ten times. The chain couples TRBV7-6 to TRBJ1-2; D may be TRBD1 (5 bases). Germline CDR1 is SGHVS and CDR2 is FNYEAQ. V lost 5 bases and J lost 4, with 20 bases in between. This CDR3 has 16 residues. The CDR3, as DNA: TGTGCCAGCAGCCCCGAGGGGCAGGGCTCTCGCTATGGCTACACCTTC. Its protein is CASSPEGQGSRYGYTF.

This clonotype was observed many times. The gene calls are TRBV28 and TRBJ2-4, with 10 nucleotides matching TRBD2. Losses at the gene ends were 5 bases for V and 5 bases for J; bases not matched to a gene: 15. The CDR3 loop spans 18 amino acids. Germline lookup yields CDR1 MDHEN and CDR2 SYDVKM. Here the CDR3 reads CASSQSRASGSIQNIQYF. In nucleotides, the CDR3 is TGTGCCAGCAGTCAAAGCCGGGCTAGCGGGAGTATCCAAAACATTCAGTACTTC.

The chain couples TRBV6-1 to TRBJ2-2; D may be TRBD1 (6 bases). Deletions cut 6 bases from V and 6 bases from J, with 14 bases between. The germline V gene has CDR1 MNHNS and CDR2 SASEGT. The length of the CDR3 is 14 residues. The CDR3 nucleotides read TGTGCCAGCAGCCGGGACATGGACCCCGGGGAGCTGTTTTTT. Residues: CASSRDMDPGELFF.

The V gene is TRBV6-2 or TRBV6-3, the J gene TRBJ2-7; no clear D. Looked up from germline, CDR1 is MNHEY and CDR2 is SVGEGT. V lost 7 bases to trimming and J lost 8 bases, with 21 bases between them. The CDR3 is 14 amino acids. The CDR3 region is CASTQRPSEGKQYF. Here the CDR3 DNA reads TGTGCCAGCACTCAGCGCCCATCAGAAGGGAAGCAGTACTTC.

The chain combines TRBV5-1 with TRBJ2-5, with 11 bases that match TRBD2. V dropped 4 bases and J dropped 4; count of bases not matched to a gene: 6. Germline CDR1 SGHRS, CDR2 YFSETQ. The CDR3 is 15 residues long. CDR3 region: CASSDPTSGVETQYF. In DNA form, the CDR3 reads TGCGCCAGCAGCGACCCGACTAGCGGGGTAGAGACCCAGTACTTC.

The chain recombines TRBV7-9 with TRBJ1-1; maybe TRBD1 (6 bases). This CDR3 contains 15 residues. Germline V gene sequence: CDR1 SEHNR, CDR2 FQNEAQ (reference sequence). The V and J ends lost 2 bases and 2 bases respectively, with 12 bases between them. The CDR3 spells CASSLISGANTEAFF. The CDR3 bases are TGTGCCAGCAGCTTAATCTCAGGGGCTAACACTGAAGCTTTCTTT.

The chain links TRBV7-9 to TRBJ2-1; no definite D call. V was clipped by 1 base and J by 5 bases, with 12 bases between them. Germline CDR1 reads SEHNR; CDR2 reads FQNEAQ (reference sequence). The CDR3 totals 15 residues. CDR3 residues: CASSLGMTGNNEQFF. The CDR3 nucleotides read TGTGCCAGCAGCTTAGGGATGACTGGAAACAATGAGCAGTTCTTC.

CDR3 residues: CASSNSGFQPQHF. The CDR3 bases are TGTGCCAGCAGTAATTCAGGGTTTCAGCCCCAGCATTTT. The chain links TRBV6-2 or TRBV6-3 to TRBJ1-5; possible D gene TRBD1, 5 bases. Per germline, CDR1 MNHEY and CDR2 SVGEGT. V lost 5 bases and J lost 6, with 11 bases in between. The length of the CDR3 is 13 residues.

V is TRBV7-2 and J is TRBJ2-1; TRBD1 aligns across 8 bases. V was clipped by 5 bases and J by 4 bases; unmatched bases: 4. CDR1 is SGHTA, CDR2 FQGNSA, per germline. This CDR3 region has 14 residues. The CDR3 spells CASSARQGYNEQFF. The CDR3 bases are TGTGCCAGCAGCGCCAGACAGGGGTACAATGAGCAGTTCTTC.

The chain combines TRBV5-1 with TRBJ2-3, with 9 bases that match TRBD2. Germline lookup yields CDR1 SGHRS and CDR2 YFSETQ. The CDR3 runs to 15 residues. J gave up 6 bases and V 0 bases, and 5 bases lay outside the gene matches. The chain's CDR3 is CASSLDAGGMDTQYF. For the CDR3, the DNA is TGCGCCAGCAGCTTGGATGCGGGGGGGATGGATACGCAGTATTTT.